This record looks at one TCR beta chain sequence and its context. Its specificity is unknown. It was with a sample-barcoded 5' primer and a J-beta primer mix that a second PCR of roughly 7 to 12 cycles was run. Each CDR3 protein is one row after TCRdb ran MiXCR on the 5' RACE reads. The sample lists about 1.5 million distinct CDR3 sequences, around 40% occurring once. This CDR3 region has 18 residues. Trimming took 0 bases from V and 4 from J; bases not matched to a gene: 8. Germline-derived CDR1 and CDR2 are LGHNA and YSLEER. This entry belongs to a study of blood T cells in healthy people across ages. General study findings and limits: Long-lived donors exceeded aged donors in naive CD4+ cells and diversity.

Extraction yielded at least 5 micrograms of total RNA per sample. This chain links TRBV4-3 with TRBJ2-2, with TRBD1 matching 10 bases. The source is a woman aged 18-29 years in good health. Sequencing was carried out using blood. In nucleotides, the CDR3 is TGCGCCAGCAGCCAAGATCTTCGGACAGGGGGAATCACCGGGGAGCTGTTTTTT. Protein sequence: CASSQDLRTGGITGELFF.